This note documents a single T cell receptor (beta chain) sequence. Its specificity is not known. The record originates from a study of neoadjuvant nivolumab and ipilimumab in lung cancer. Study as a whole: The combination arm added day-1 ipilimumab 1 mg/kg to nivolumab 3 mg/kg on days 1, 15, 29. Overall study results and limits: Compared with tumor-adjacent uninvolved lung, resected tumors showed greater richness and clonality. From pretherapy to surgery, tumor richness and clonality rose with dual therapy.

The CDR3 sequence is 15 residues long. V was pared by 4 bases and J by 7 bases, with 17 bases between. Germline V CDR1 and CDR2: SGHRS, YFSETQ. Using immunoSEQ multiplex PCR, the repertoire was profiled, and TCRdb retains in-frame clones only, with some absent. The table lists roughly 4,000 clones, about four fifths of them singletons, with around 5% in the top ten. This TCR was recovered from an adult with non-small cell lung cancer. Some clones in this sample may be carry-over from other donors' samples. The sequenced sample was normal lung tissue adjacent to the tumor, obtained after neoadjuvant nivolumab, alone or with ipilimumab, at or shortly before surgery. V and J are TRBV5-1 and TRBJ1-4; a weak D match, TRBD1 (5 bases). The chain's CDR3 is CASSLFGGLGEKLFF. The DNA of the CDR3 is TGCGCCAGCAGCCTCTTTGGGGGGTTGGGTGAAAAACTGTTTTTT. The complete variable domain, with remaining parts taken from reference TRBV5-1 and TRBJ1-4, reads KAGVTQTPRYLIKTRGQQVTLSCSPISGHRSVSWYQQTPGQGLQFLFEYFSETQRNKGNFPGRFSGRQFSNSRSEMNVSTLELGDSALYLCASSLFGGLGEKLFFGSGTQLSVL.